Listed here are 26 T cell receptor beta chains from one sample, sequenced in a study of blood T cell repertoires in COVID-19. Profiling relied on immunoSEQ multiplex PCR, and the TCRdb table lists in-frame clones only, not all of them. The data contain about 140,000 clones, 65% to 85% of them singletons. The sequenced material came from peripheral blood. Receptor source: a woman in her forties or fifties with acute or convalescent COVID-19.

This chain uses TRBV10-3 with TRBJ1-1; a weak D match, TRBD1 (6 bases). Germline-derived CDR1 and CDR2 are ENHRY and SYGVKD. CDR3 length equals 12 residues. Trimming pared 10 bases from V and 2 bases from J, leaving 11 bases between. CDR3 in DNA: TGTGCCACCAAGGGACAAAACACTGAAGCTTTCTTT. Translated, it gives CATKGQNTEAFF.

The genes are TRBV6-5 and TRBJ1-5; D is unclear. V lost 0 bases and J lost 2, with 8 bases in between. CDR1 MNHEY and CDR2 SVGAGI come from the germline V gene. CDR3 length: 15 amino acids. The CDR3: CASSYSAGGNQPQHF. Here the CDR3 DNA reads TGTGCCAGCAGTTACTCGGCCGGGGGCAATCAGCCCCAGCATTTT.

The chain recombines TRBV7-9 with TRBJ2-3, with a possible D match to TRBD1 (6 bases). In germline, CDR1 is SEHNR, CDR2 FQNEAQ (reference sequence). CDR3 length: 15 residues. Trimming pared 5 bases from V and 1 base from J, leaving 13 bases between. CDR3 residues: CASSPSRGGTDTQYF. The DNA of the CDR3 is TGTGCCAGCAGCCCTAGCAGGGGTGGCACAGATACGCAGTATTTT.

The CDR3 is CASSSTSDRVLYEQYF. The CDR3 DNA sequence: TGTGCCAGCAGTTCCACTTCGGACAGGGTTCTCTACGAGCAGTACTTC. The rearrangement joins TRBV28 to TRBJ2-7, with 8 bases that match TRBD1. After removal of 4 bases from V and 3 bases from J, the junction contained 11 bases not matched to a gene. The CDR3 covers 16 residues. Germline CDR1 MDHEN, CDR2 SYDVKM. The full variable domain, completed using reference TRBV28 and TRBJ2-7, is DVKVTQSSRYLVKRTGEKVFLECVQDMDHENMFWYRQDPGLGLRLIYFSYDVKMKEKGDIPEGYSVSREKKERFSLILESASTNQTSMYLCASSSTSDRVLYEQYFGPGTRLTVT.

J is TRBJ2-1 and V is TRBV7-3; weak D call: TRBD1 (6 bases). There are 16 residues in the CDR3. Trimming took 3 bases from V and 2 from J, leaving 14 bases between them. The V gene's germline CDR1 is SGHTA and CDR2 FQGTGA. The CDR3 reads CASSFWTAIPYNEQFF. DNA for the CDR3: TGTGCCAGCAGCTTCTGGACAGCGATACCCTACAATGAGCAGTTCTTC.

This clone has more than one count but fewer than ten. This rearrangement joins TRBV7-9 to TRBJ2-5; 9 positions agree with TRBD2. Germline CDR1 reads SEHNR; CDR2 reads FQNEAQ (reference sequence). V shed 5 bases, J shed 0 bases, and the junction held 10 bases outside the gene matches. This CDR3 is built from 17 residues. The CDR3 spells CASSLRGGARDQETQYF. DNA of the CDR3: TGTGCCAGCAGCCTACGCGGGGGGGCCAGGGACCAAGAGACCCAGTACTTC. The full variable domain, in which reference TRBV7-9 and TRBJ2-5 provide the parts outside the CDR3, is DTGVSQNPRHKITKRGQNVTFRCDPISEHNRLYWYRQTLGQGPEFLTYFQNEAQLEKSRLLSDRFSAERPKGSFSTLEIQRTEQGDSAMYLCASSLRGGARDQETQYFGPGTRLLVL.

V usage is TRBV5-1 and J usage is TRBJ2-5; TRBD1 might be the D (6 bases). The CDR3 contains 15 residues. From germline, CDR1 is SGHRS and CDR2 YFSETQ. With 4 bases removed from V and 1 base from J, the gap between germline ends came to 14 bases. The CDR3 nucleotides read TGCGCCAGCAGCCCGTCCGGACAGCCCCAAGAGACCCAGTACTTC. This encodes CASSPSGQPQETQYF.

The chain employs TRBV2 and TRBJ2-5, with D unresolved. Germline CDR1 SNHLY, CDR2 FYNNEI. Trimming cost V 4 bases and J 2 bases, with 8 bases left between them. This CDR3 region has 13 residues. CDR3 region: CASSARVQETQYF. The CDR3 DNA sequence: TGTGCCAGCAGTGCCCGGGTTCAAGAGACCCAGTACTTC.

CDR3 DNA: TGTGCCATTGGCTATGAAAAACTGTTTTTT. Protein sequence: CAIGYEKLFF. The J gene is TRBJ1-4, the V gene TRBV2; no reliable D call. There are 10 residues in the CDR3. Trimming took 10 bases from V and 6 from J, leaving 6 bases between them. The germline CDR1 and CDR2 sequences are SNHLY and FYNNEI.

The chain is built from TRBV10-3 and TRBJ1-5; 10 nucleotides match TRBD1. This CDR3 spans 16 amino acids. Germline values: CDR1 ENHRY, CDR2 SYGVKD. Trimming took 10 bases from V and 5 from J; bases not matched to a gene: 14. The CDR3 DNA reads TGTGCCAGCCAGAATGACAGGGGGCGAGGGGATCAGCCCCAGCATTTT. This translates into CASQNDRGRGDQPQHF.

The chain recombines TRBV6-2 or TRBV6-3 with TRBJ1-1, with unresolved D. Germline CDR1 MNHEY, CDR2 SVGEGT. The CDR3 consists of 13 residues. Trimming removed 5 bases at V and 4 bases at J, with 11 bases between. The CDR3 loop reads CASSTVWSTEAFF. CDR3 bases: TGTGCCAGCAGTACTGTTTGGAGCACTGAAGCTTTCTTT.

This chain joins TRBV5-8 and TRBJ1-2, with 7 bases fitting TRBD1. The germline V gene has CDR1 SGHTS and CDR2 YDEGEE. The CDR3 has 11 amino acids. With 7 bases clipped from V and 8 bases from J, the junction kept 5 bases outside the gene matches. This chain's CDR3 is CASATGLGYTF. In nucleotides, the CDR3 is TGTGCCAGCGCGACAGGGCTGGGCTACACCTTC. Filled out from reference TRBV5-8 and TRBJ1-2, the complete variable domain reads EAGVTQSPTHLIKTRGQQATLRCSPISGHTSVYWYQQALGLGLQFLLWYDEGEERNRGNFPPRFSGRQFPNYSSELNVNALELEDSALYLCASATGLGYTFGSGTRLTVV.

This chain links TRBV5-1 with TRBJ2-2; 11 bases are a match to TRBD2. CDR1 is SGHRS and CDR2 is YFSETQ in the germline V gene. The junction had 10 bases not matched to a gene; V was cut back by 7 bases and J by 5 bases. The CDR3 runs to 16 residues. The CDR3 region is CASQWASGGSTGELFF. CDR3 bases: TGCGCCAGCCAATGGGCTAGCGGGGGGTCGACCGGGGAGCTGTTTTTT.

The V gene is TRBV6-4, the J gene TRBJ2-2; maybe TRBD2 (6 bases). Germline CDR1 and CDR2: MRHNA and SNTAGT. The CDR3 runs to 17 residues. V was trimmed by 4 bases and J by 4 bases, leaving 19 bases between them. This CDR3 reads CASSAEPGLVFTGELFF. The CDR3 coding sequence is TGTGCCAGCAGTGCAGAACCGGGACTCGTTTTCACCGGGGAGCTGTTTTTT.

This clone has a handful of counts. The chain's CDR3 is CAWRTGQGYEKLFF. The CDR3 bases are TGTGCCTGGAGAACGGGACAGGGGTATGAAAAACTGTTTTTT. V gene TRBV30 combines with J gene TRBJ1-4, with 10 bases that match TRBD1. CDR1 is GTSNPN, CDR2 SVGIG, per germline (reference sequence). CDR3 length equals 14 residues. With 3 bases clipped from V and 6 bases from J, the junction kept 4 bases outside the gene matches.

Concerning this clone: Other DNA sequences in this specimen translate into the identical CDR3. The CDR3 nucleotides are TGTGCCAGCTCACCATCGTCAGGGGACGAGCAGTACTTC. Translated: CASSPSSGDEQYF. J is TRBJ2-7 and V is TRBV18, with a tentative D call TRBD1 (6 bases). CDR3 length equals 13 residues. With 2 bases removed from V and 5 bases from J, the gap between germline ends came to 10 bases. Looked up from germline, CDR1 is KGHSH and CDR2 is LQKENI.

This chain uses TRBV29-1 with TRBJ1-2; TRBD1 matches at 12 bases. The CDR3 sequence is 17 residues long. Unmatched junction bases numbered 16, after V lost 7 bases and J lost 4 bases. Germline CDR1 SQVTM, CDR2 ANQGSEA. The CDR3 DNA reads TGCAGCGCTACCACGGGGACAGGGGGCTCCTTTCTCTATGGCTACACCTTC. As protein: CSATTGTGGSFLYGYTF.

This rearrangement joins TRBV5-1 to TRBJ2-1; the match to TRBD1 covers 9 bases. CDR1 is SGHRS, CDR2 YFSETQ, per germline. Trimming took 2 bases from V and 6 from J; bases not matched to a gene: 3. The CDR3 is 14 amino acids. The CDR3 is CASSFTGGLNEQFF. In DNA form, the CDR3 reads TGCGCCAGCAGCTTTACAGGGGGCCTCAATGAGCAGTTCTTC.

CDR3 DNA: TGTGCCAGCAGCTTAGTGGCAGGGGGACGGAGCGGGGAGCTGTTTTTT. Residues: CASSLVAGGRSGELFF. The rearrangement joins TRBV7-9 to TRBJ2-2; TRBD1 aligns across 7 bases. There are 16 residues in the CDR3. The V segment lost 1 base and the J segment 7 bases; nucleotides outside the gene matches: 9. Germline CDR1 reads SEHNR; CDR2 reads FQNEAQ (reference sequence).

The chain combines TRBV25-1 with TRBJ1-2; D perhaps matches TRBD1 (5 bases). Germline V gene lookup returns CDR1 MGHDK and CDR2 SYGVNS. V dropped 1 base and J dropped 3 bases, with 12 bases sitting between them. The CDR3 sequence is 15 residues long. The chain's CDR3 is CASSELGLGDYGYTF. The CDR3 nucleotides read TGTGCCAGCAGTGAATTAGGCTTAGGGGACTATGGCTACACCTTC.

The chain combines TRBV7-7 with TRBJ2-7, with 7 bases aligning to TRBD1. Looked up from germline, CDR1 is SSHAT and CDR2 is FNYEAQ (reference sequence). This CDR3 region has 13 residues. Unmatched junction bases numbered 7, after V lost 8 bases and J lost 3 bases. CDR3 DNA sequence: TGTGCCAGCCCGGGACAGAGGCACTACGAGCAGTACTTC. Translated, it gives CASPGQRHYEQYF.

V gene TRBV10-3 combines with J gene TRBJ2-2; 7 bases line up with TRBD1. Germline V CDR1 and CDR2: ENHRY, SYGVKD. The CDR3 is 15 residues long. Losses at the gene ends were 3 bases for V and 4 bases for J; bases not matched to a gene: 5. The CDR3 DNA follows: TGTGCCATCAGTGACCATACAGGGGCCACCGGGGAGCTGTTTTTT. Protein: CAISDHTGATGELFF.

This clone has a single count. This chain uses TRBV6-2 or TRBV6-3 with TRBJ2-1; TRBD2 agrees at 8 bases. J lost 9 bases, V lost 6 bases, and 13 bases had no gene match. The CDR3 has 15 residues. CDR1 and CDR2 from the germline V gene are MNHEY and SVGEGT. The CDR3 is CASSSPGLVIFEQFF. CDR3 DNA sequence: TGTGCCAGCAGCTCCCCGGGACTAGTAATATTTGAGCAGTTCTTC.

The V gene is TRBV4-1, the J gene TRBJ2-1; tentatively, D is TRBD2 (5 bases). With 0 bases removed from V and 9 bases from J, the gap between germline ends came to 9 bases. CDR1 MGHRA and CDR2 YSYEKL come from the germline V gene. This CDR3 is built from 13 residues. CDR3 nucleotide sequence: TGCGCCAGCAGCCAAGAGTGGACTTTTGAGCAGTTCTTC. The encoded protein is CASSQEWTFEQFF.

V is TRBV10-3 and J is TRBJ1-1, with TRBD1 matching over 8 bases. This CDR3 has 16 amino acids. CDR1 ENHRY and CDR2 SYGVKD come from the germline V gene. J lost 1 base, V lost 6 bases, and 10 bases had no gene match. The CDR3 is CAIRARQGPGNTEAFF. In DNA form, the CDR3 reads TGTGCCATCAGAGCAAGACAGGGGCCTGGGAACACTGAAGCTTTCTTT.

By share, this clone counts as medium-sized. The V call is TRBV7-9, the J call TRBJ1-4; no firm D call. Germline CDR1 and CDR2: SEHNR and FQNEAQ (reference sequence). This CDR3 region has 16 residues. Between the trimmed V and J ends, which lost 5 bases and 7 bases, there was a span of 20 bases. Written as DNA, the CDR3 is TGTGCCAGCAGCCCTGGCAGGATGGGTGGAAGTGAAAAACTGTTTTTT. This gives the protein CASSPGRMGGSEKLFF.